Many counts were recorded for the clone carrying this T cell receptor (beta chain). MiXCR, applied by TCRdb to the 5' RACE reads, yields one record per CDR3 protein. The sample holds 45,000 to 55,000 distinct CDR3 sequences, around a tenth seen once. The data derive from a study of early T cells in non-severe SARS-CoV-2 infection. The CDR3 is 15 residues long. From germline, CDR1 is LNHDA and CDR2 SQIVND (reference sequence). Trimming pared 4 bases from V and 0 bases from J, leaving 10 bases between. The source of this sequence is an adult who was a healthcare worker with PCR-confirmed SARS-CoV-2 infection or an uninfected control (not recorded which). Source material: whole blood. The chain is built from TRBV19 and TRBJ2-4; a possible D gene is TRBD1 (5 bases). CDR3 loop: CASSKVQGAKNIQYF. The CDR3 bases are TGTGCCAGTAGTAAAGTTCAGGGAGCCAAAAACATTCAGTACTTC.